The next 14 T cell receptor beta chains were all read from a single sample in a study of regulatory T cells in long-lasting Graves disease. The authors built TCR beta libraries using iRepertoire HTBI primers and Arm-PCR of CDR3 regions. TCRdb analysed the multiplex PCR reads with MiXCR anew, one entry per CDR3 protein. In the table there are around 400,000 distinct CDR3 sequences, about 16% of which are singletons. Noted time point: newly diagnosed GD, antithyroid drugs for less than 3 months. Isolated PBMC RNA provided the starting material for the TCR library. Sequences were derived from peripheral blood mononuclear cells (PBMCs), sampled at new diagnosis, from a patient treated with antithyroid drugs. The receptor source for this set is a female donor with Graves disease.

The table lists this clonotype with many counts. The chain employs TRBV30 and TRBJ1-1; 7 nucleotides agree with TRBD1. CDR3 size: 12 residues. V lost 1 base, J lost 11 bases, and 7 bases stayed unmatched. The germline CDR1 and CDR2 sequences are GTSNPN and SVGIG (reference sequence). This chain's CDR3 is CAWSGQGGRAFF. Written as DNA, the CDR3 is TGTGCCTGGAGTGGACAGGGTGGGCGCGCTTTCTTT.

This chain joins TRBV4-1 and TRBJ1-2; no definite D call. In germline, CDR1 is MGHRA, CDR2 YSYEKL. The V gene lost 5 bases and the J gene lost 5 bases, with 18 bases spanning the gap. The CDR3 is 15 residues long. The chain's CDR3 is CASSSPEQRAYGYTF. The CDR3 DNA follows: TGCGCCAGCAGCTCCCCCGAGCAGCGGGCTTATGGCTACACCTTC.

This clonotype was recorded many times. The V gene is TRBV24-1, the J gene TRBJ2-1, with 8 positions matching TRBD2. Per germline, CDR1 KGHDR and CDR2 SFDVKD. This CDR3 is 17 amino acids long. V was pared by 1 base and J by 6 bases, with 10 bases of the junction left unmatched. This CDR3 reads CATSDLRVAGLGNEQFF. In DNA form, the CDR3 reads TGTGCCACCAGTGATTTAAGAGTAGCGGGATTAGGCAATGAGCAGTTCTTC.

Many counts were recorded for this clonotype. CDR3 sequence: CASSQESSGRFNTGELFF. Here the CDR3 DNA reads TGCGCCAGCAGCCAAGAATCTAGCGGGAGGTTCAACACCGGGGAGCTGTTTTTT. This chain joins TRBV4-3 and TRBJ2-2; TRBD2 aligns across 11 bases. The CDR3 contains 18 residues. Germline CDR1 reads LGHNA; CDR2 reads YSLEER. J was trimmed by 2 bases and V by 0 bases; bases with no gene match: 5.

CDR3 DNA sequence: TGCGCCAGCAGCCAAGAGCTGAGGGGAGTTGAAGGCTACACCTTC. Its protein is CASSQELRGVEGYTF. The gene calls are TRBV4-3 and TRBJ1-2; D perhaps matches TRBD1 (5 bases). The CDR3 is made up of 15 amino acids. Germline V gives CDR1 LGHNA, CDR2 YSLEER. Trimming shortened V by 0 bases and J by 8 bases, and 16 bases separated the two germline ends.

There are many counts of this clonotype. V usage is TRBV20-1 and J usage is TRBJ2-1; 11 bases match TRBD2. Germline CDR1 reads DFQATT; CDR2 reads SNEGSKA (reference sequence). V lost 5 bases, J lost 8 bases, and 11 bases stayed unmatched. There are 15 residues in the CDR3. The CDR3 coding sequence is TGCAGTGCTGTTAGCGGGAGGGCTCGACTGGATGAGCAGTTCTTC. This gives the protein CSAVSGRARLDEQFF.

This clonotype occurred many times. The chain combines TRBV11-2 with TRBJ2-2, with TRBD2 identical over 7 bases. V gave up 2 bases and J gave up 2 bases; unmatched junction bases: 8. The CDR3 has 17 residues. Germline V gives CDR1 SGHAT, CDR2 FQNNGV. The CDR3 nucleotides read TGTGCCAGCAGCTTAACTGGTGGAGCGGGAAACACCGGGGAGCTGTTTTTT. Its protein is CASSLTGGAGNTGELFF.

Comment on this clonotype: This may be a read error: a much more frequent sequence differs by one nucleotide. The CDR3 loop is CAISELLVSPSTDTQYF. CDR3 nucleotide sequence: TGTGCCATCAGTGAACTTCTAGTGAGTCCTAGCACAGATACGCAGTATTTT. The chain joins TRBV10-3 to TRBJ2-3; D unclear. The CDR3 runs to 17 residues. V was pared by 3 bases and J by 0 bases, with 16 bases between. Germline V gives CDR1 ENHRY, CDR2 SYGVKD.

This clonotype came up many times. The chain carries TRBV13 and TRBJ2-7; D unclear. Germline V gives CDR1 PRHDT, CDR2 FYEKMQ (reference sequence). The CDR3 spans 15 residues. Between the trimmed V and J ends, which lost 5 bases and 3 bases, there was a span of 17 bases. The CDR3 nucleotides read TGTGCCAGCAGCCCGAGACGGAACGTGAACTACGAGCAGTACTTC. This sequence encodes CASSPRRNVNYEQYF.

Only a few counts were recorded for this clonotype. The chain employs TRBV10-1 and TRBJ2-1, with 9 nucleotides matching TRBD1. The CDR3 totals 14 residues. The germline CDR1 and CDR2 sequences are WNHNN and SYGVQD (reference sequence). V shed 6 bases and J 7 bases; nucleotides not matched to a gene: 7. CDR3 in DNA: TGCGCCAGCAGACCGGGACAGGGAATAAATGAGCAGTTCTTC. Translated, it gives CASRPGQGINEQFF.

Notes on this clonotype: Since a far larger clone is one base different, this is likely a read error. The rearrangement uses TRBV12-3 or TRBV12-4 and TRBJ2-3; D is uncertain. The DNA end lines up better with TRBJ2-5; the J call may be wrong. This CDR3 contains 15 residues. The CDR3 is CASSLGGMTKGTQYF. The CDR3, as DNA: TGTGCCAGCAGTTTAGGTGGTATGACCAAAGGGACCCAGTACTTC.

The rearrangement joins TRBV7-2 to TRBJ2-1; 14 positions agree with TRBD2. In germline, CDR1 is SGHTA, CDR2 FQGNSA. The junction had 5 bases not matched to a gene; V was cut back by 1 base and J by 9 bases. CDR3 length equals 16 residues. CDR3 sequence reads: CASSLGLAGGLGEQFF. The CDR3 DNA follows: TGTGCCAGCAGCTTAGGACTAGCGGGGGGGCTCGGTGAGCAGTTCTTC.

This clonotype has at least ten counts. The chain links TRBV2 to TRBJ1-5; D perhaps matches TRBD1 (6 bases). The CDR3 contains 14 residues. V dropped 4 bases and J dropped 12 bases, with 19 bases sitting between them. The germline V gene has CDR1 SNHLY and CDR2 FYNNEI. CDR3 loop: CASSVSPGGPGQHF. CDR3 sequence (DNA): TGTGCCAGCAGTGTGTCACCCGGGGGCCCAGGCCAGCATTTT.

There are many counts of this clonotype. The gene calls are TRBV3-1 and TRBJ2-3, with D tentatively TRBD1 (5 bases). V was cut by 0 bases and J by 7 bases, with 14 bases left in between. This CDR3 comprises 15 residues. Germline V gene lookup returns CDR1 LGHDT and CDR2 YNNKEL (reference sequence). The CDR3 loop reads CASSQDLAGWNTQYF. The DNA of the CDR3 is TGTGCCAGCAGCCAAGATTTGGCAGGGTGGAATACGCAGTATTTT.